This passage covers 3 T cell receptor beta chains from one sample sequenced in a study of blood T cell repertoires in COVID-19. Clones were sequenced by immunoSEQ multiplex PCR, and TCRdb holds only the in-frame ones, with some missing. There are 220,000 or so clones in the sample; 84% occur only once, and about 6.6% lies in the top ten. Sequencing was performed on PBMCs or T cells enriched from blood (not recorded which). The origin of the receptors is a woman between 40 and 55 years old who had recovered from COVID-19.

The chain joins TRBV12-3 or TRBV12-4 to TRBJ2-5; the D gene is possibly TRBD1 (6 bases). The CDR3 length is 13 residues. The V gene lost 7 bases and the J gene lost 4 bases, with 13 bases spanning the gap. The CDR3 DNA follows: TGTGCCAGCACCCAGGGGCAGGCAGAGACCCAGTACTTC. Translation: CASTQGQAETQYF.

The chain couples TRBV6-8 to TRBJ1-3, with 7 bases identical to TRBD1. The germline V gene has CDR1 MNHGY and CDR2 SAAAGT. This CDR3 contains 16 residues. Trimming cost V 2 bases and J 0 bases; bases outside gene matches: 4. Here the CDR3 reads CASSYRGQASGNTIYF. The CDR3 DNA reads TGTGCCAGCAGTTACCGCGGACAGGCCTCTGGAAACACCATATATTTT.

V usage is TRBV5-1 and J usage is TRBJ1-1, with 9 bases fitting TRBD1. Per germline, CDR1 SGHRS and CDR2 YFSETQ. The junction had 4 bases not matched to a gene; V was cut back by 4 bases and J by 3 bases. This CDR3 has 14 amino acids. The CDR3 DNA reads as TGCGCCAGCAGCCTTGACAGGGGGGACACTGAAGCTTTCTTT. It specifies CASSLDRGDTEAFF. Complete variable domain (other parts from reference TRBV5-1 and TRBJ1-1): KAGVTQTPRYLIKTRGQQVTLSCSPISGHRSVSWYQQTPGQGLQFLFEYFSETQRNKGNFPGRFSGRQFSNSRSEMNVSTLELGDSALYLCASSLDRGDTEAFFGQGTRLTVV.